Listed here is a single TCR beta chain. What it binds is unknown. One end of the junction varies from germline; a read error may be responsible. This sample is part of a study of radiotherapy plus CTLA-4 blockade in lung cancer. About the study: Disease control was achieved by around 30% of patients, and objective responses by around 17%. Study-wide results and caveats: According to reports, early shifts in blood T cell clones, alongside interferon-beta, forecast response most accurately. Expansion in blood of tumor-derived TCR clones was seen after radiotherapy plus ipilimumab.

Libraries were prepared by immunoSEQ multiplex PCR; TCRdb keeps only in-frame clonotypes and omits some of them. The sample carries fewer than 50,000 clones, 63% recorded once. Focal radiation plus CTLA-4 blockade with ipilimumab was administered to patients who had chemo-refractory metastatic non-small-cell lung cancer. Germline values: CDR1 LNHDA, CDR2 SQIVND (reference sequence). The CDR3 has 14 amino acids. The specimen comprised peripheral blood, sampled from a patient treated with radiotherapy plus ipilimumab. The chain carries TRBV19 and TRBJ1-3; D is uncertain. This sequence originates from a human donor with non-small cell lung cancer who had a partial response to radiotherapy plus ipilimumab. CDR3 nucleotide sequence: TGTGCGAGTAGAGCGCTCTCTTCTGGAAACACCATATATTTT. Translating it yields CASRALSSGNTIYF.